One and the same sample provided the 19 T cell receptor beta chains below, sequenced in a study of early T cells in non-severe SARS-CoV-2 infection. Each CDR3 protein gets one entry after TCRdb re-called the 5' RACE reads with MiXCR. The table shows 40,000 or so distinct CDR3 sequences, with about 5% occurring only once. The sequencing input was whole blood. The receptor set was obtained from an adult who was a healthcare worker with PCR-confirmed SARS-CoV-2 infection or an uninfected control (not recorded which).

This clonotype was seen many times. The CDR3 is CASSPLKRGEALGAKNIQYF. The CDR3 bases are TGTGCCAGCAGTCCTCTGAAAAGAGGCGAGGCGCTGGGGGCCAAAAACATTCAGTACTTC. The chain joins TRBV6-1 to TRBJ2-4, with D unclear. V was trimmed by 5 bases and J by 1 base, leaving 27 bases between them. The CDR3 spans 20 residues. The V gene's germline CDR1 is MNHNS and CDR2 SASEGT.

In this sample, this clonotype turned up a few times. The genes are TRBV30 and TRBJ2-5; 10 bases agree with TRBD1. The CDR3 spans 14 residues. The ends lost 8 bases at V and 4 bases at J; junction bases unmatched: 10. Germline V lookup: CDR1 GTSNPN, CDR2 SVGIG (reference sequence). CDR3 sequence: CAAWTGGFAETQYF. The CDR3 DNA is TGTGCCGCCTGGACAGGGGGTTTTGCAGAGACCCAGTACTTC.

The rearrangement joins TRBV3-1 to TRBJ2-5; tentatively, D is TRBD1 or TRBD2 (6 bases each). The CDR3 runs to 16 residues. Germline CDR1 reads LGHDT; CDR2 reads YNNKEL (reference sequence). V was shortened by 4 bases and J by 0 bases, with 15 bases between the two germline ends. CDR3: CASSPRDTAYQETQYF. CDR3 bases: TGTGCCAGCAGCCCGCGGGACACCGCGTACCAAGAGACCCAGTACTTC.

About this clonotype: One end of the junction fails to match germline, which may point to a read error. The chain uses TRBV7-2 and TRBJ1-2; 8 bases are shared with TRBD1. CDR3 length: 16 amino acids. Germline-derived CDR1 and CDR2 are SGHTA and FQGNSA. CDR3 in amino acids: CASSLALLQGAKGYSF. DNA for the CDR3: TGTGCCAGCAGCTTAGCCCTCCTTCAGGGGGCGAAGGGCTACAGCTTC.

This clonotype came up many times. The chain recombines TRBV6-2 or TRBV6-3 with TRBJ1-1; weak D call: TRBD1 (5 bases). The germline V gene has CDR1 MNHEY and CDR2 SVGEGT. Trimming pared 0 bases from V and 7 bases from J, leaving 24 bases between. The CDR3 has 18 amino acids. CDR3 DNA: TGTGCCAGCAGTTACTCTCGTGGTATTAACGGGGCTCCCGGTGAAGCTTTCTTT. Residues: CASSYSRGINGAPGEAFF.

This clonotype was seen at least ten times. The chain joins TRBV7-7 to TRBJ2-3, with TRBD2 as a possible D gene (5 bases). In germline, CDR1 is SSHAT, CDR2 FNYEAQ (reference sequence). The CDR3 has 15 residues. Trimming took off 0 bases at V and 4 bases at J, with 11 bases between the two ends. CDR3 DNA sequence: TGTGCCAGCAGCTTAGCTTCGGAGGTCGCAGATACGCAGTATTTT. Amino acid sequence: CASSLASEVADTQYF.

This clonotype was seen repeatedly, ten times or more. This chain links TRBV7-2 with TRBJ2-4; D ambiguous. Germline loops: CDR1 SGHTA, CDR2 FQGNSA. V was clipped by 4 bases and J by 0 bases, with 16 bases between them. The CDR3 has 17 residues. CDR3 region: CASSSNLDRLAKNIQYF. The CDR3 DNA reads as TGTGCCAGCAGCTCCAACCTCGACCGGCTAGCCAAAAACATTCAGTACTTC.

This clonotype was counted at least ten times. The chain carries TRBV18 and TRBJ2-1, with 7 bases identical to TRBD2. The CDR3 runs to 15 residues. Germline loops: CDR1 KGHSH, CDR2 LQKENI. The J segment lost 7 bases and the V segment lost 2 bases, leaving 8 bases of the junction unmatched. The DNA for the CDR3 is TGTGCCAGCTCACCAGGCGGGAGCGCGGGGAATGAGCAGTTCTTC. It yields the protein CASSPGGSAGNEQFF.

This clonotype was seen repeatedly, ten times or more. The V gene is TRBV5-1, the J gene TRBJ2-3; 7 bases map to TRBD1. J was trimmed by 1 base and V by 5 bases; bases with no gene match: 4. CDR3 size: 14 residues. The germline V gene encodes CDR1 SGHRS and CDR2 YFSETQ. The CDR3 region has the DNA TGCGCCAGCAGGACAGGGACGGGCACAGATACGCAGTATTTT. It yields the protein CASRTGTGTDTQYF. The variable domain in full, with the rest retrieved from reference TRBV5-1 and TRBJ2-3, is KAGVTQTPRYLIKTRGQQVTLSCSPISGHRSVSWYQQTPGQGLQFLFEYFSETQRNKGNFPGRFSGRQFSNSRSEMNVSTLELGDSALYLCASRTGTGTDTQYFGPGTRLTVL.

In this sample, this clonotype turned up many times. The V gene is TRBV20-1, the J gene TRBJ1-2; 12 bases line up with TRBD1. The CDR3 has 13 amino acids. Germline CDR1 reads DFQATT; CDR2 reads SNEGSKA (reference sequence). Losses at the gene ends were 2 bases for V and 8 bases for J; bases not matched to a gene: 3. The CDR3 loop is CSARTGTGGGYTF. For the CDR3, the DNA is TGCAGTGCTAGAACCGGGACAGGGGGCGGCTACACCTTC.

The sample holds many counts of this clonotype. The chain recombines TRBV6-4 with TRBJ2-3; 9 bases map to TRBD1. V dropped 5 bases and J dropped 5; count of bases not matched to a gene: 5. Germline lookup yields CDR1 MRHNA and CDR2 SNTAGT. The CDR3 loop spans 14 amino acids. CDR3 loop: CASSNGTGIDTQYF. CDR3 DNA: TGTGCCAGCAGTAACGGGACAGGGATAGATACGCAGTATTTT.

The chain joins TRBV4-3 to TRBJ1-1; D call uncertain. V was trimmed by 1 base and J by 6 bases, leaving 9 bases between them. CDR3 length equals 13 residues. In germline, CDR1 is LGHNA, CDR2 YSLEER. CDR3 DNA sequence: TGCGCCAGCAGCCAAGGGAGAGGATCTGAAGCTTTCTTT. It translates to CASSQGRGSEAFF.

There are many counts of this clonotype. The genes are TRBV29-1 and TRBJ1-1; 7 bases are a match to TRBD1. V dropped 3 bases and J dropped 1; count of bases not matched to a gene: 2. The CDR3 runs to 13 residues. Germline CDR1 SQVTM, CDR2 ANQGSEA. The CDR3 region is CSVETGRNTEAFF. The CDR3 nucleotides are TGCAGCGTTGAGACAGGGAGGAACACTGAAGCTTTCTTT.

The chain carries TRBV12-3 or TRBV12-4 and TRBJ2-1; D is unresolved. CDR3 length: 11 amino acids. The V gene lost 3 bases and the J gene lost 14 bases, with 11 bases spanning the gap. CDR3 residues: CASSLGSFEFF. CDR3 nucleotides: TGTGCCAGCAGTTTGGGTAGCTTCGAGTTCTTC.

This clonotype was observed many times. The chain uses TRBV5-4 and TRBJ1-6; D uncertain. The germline V gene has CDR1 SGHNT and CDR2 YYREEE (reference sequence). CDR3 length equals 14 residues. The CDR3: CVFGRSSYNSPLHF. CDR3 coding DNA: TGTGTTTTCGGGAGGAGCTCCTATAATTCACCCCTCCACTTT. The entire variable domain, with the rest obtained from reference TRBV5-4 and TRBJ1-6, is as follows: ETGVTQSPTHLIKTRGQQVTLRCSSQSGHNTVSWYQQALGQGPQFIFQYYREEENGRGNFPPRFSGLQFPNYSSELNVNALELDDSALYLCVFGRSSYNSPLHFGNGTRLTVT.

This clonotype was seen repeatedly, ten times or more. The chain couples TRBV20-1 to TRBJ2-3; the match to TRBD2 covers 10 bases. From germline, CDR1 is DFQATT and CDR2 SNEGSKA (reference sequence). With V trimmed by 0 bases and J by 2 bases, 11 bases remained unmatched. The CDR3 spans 18 residues. CDR3 sequence: CSARDFQRGGRDTDTQYF. The CDR3 DNA reads TGCAGTGCTAGAGATTTCCAGCGGGGGGGCCGTGACACAGATACGCAGTATTTT.

This clonotype was counted at least ten times. The genes are TRBV4-2 and TRBJ1-1, with D uncertain. The V gene's germline CDR1 is LGHNA and CDR2 YNFKEQ. Between the trimmed V and J ends, which lost 1 base and 10 bases, there was a span of 10 bases. The CDR3 runs to 12 residues. In DNA form, the CDR3 reads TGTGCCAGCAGCCAAGTGGGTTTAGGAGCTTTCTTT. As protein: CASSQVGLGAFF.

In this sample, this clonotype turned up many times. V is TRBV5-5 and J is TRBJ2-7, with D maybe TRBD2 (6 bases). The CDR3 has 14 residues. Germline lookup yields CDR1 SGHKS and CDR2 YYEKEE (reference sequence). Deletions cut 0 bases from V and 4 bases from J, with 11 bases between. The CDR3 loop is CASSLGLAVYEQYF. The CDR3 DNA reads TGTGCCAGCAGCTTGGGGTTAGCGGTTTACGAGCAGTACTTC.

This clonotype has ten or more counts. The chain links TRBV3-1 to TRBJ2-5; the D call may be TRBD1 or TRBD2 (5 bases each). Germline CDR1 is LGHDT and CDR2 is YNNKEL (reference sequence). Deletions cut 4 bases from V and 4 bases from J, with 22 bases between. This CDR3 is 17 amino acids long. The CDR3 coding sequence is TGTGCCAGCAGCCGATCTTTCCGGGACCTCGGAGGAGAGACCCAGTACTTC. The encoded protein is CASSRSFRDLGGETQYF.